These 26 T cell receptor beta chains were sequenced from one sample in a study of naive and memory T cell subsets. TCR cDNA received a 3' ligated oligonucleotide that carried a UMI. The SP2 primer and nested alpha and beta constant region primers amplified ligated cDNA in four rounds. TCRdb re-called the 5' RACE reads through MiXCR, storing one row per CDR3 protein. Of about 32,000 distinct CDR3 sequences in the sample, roughly a sixth were seen once. Receptor source: a female donor in good health.

This clonotype occurred many times. The rearrangement uses TRBV20-1 and TRBJ1-2; 7 bases fit TRBD1. The ends lost 7 bases at V and 0 bases at J; junction bases unmatched: 11. Germline CDR1 is DFQATT and CDR2 is SNEGSKA (reference sequence). The CDR3 consists of 15 residues. The DNA for the CDR3 is TGCAGTGTTGCTAACAGGGGACGATCTAACTATGGCTACACCTTC. Protein product: CSVANRGRSNYGYTF.

This chain uses TRBV5-1 with TRBJ2-3; TRBD1 matches at 8 bases. CDR3 length: 15 amino acids. V lost 2 bases and J lost 0; bases outside the gene matches: 2. Germline lookup yields CDR1 SGHRS and CDR2 YFSETQ. The CDR3 nucleotides are TGCGCCAGCAGCTTAGGGGACAGGAGCACAGATACGCAGTATTTT. Amino acids: CASSLGDRSTDTQYF.

This clonotype came up a few times. V and J are TRBV20-1 and TRBJ2-7, with 8 nucleotides matching TRBD2. The CDR3 has 12 amino acids. CDR1 DFQATT and CDR2 SNEGSKA come from the germline V gene (reference sequence). V shed 4 bases, J shed 6 bases, and the junction held 5 bases outside the gene matches. CDR3 protein: CSAMRGTSEQYF. CDR3 nucleotides: TGCAGTGCTATGCGTGGGACTAGCGAGCAGTACTTC.

This clonotype was seen only a few times. The V and J genes are TRBV10-3 and TRBJ2-6; D is unresolved. The CDR3 spans 13 residues. Trimming took off 4 bases at V and 0 bases at J, with 1 base between the two ends. From germline, CDR1 is ENHRY and CDR2 SYGVKD. This chain's CDR3 is CAISASGANVLTF. The DNA of the CDR3 is TGTGCCATCAGTGCCTCTGGGGCCAACGTCCTGACTTTC.

This clonotype was picked up a small number of times. This chain links TRBV13 with TRBJ1-1; no clear D. Between the trimmed V and J ends, which lost 2 bases and 6 bases, there was a span of 10 bases. The CDR3 is made up of 13 amino acids. Germline CDR1 reads PRHDT; CDR2 reads FYEKMQ (reference sequence). The CDR3 loop reads CASSLSYRPEAFF. In DNA form, the CDR3 reads TGTGCCAGCAGCTTAAGCTACCGGCCTGAAGCTTTCTTT. Looking up the rest from reference TRBV13 and TRBJ1-1 gives the full variable domain: AAGVIQSPRHLIKEKRETATLKCYPIPRHDTVYWYQQGPGQDPQFLISFYEKMQSDKGSIPDRFSAQQFSDYHSELNMSSLELGDSALYFCASSLSYRPEAFFGQGTRLTVV.

The chain couples TRBV12-3 or TRBV12-4 to TRBJ1-3; D ambiguous. This CDR3 contains 14 residues. Trimming stripped 5 bases from V and 1 base from J, with 9 bases between. CDR3 sequence (DNA): TGTGCCAGCAGTCTGACAAGTTCTGGAAACACCATATATTTT. Amino acids: CASSLTSSGNTIYF.

This clonotype was counted at least ten times. The V and J genes are TRBV6-5 and TRBJ1-2; 8 bases match TRBD1. This CDR3 spans 15 amino acids. Per the germline V gene, CDR1 is MNHEY and CDR2 is SVGAGI. V dropped 6 bases and J dropped 3; count of bases not matched to a gene: 9. As DNA, the CDR3 is TGTGCCAGCAGAGCCAGGGGGCGCGTCGACTATGGCTACACCTTC. Amino acids: CASRARGRVDYGYTF.

The J gene is TRBJ1-1, the V gene TRBV5-1; the match to TRBD1 covers 7 bases. CDR1 SGHRS and CDR2 YFSETQ come from the germline V gene. V dropped 4 bases and J dropped 4; count of bases not matched to a gene: 10. This CDR3 contains 15 residues. The CDR3 loop reads CASSGDQGGVTEAFF. The CDR3 nucleotides read TGCGCCAGCAGCGGTGACCAGGGGGGTGTCACTGAAGCTTTCTTT.

The sample holds many counts of this clonotype. CDR3 sequence (DNA): TGTGCCAGCGAAGTGATTCAAGGCGCAGATACGCAGTATTTT. Translating gives CASEVIQGADTQYF. The V call is TRBV6-1, the J call TRBJ2-3; D remains ambiguous. This CDR3 contains 14 residues. V was pared by 8 bases and J by 4 bases, with 16 bases between. CDR1 MNHNS and CDR2 SASEGT come from the germline V gene.

The chain has TRBV20-1 and TRBJ2-4; 7 bases are a match to TRBD1. CDR3 length: 15 amino acids. The germline V gene has CDR1 DFQATT and CDR2 SNEGSKA (reference sequence). The trim removed 4 bases at V and 4 bases at J, leaving 10 bases unmatched. The DNA for the CDR3 is TGCAGTGCTACTCCAGGGGGTCGCCCTAAAAACATTCAGTACTTC. Protein product: CSATPGGRPKNIQYF.

For this clonotype: A much larger clone sits a single nucleotide away, making a read error possible. The rearrangement joins TRBV20-1 to TRBJ1-2; tentative D call: TRBD1 (6 bases). Germline-derived CDR1 and CDR2 are DFQATT and SNEGSKA (reference sequence). There are 12 residues in the CDR3. Trimming stripped 6 bases from V and 2 bases from J, with 10 bases between. CDR3 amino acids: CSATDSNYGYTF. The CDR3, as DNA: TGCAGTGCAACGGACAGCAACTATGGCTACACCTTC.

The genes are TRBV7-8 and TRBJ2-5; 10 bases fit TRBD1. Germline CDR1 and CDR2: SGHVS and FQNEAQ. The CDR3 extends over 14 amino acids. V lost 4 bases to trimming and J lost 2 bases; unmatched junction nucleotides: 1. CDR3 in DNA: TGTGCCAGCAGCTGGGGACAGGGGCAAGAGACCCAGTACTTC. Residues: CASSWGQGQETQYF.

This clonotype was observed at least ten times. This chain uses TRBV29-1 with TRBJ2-1; TRBD2 matches 10 bases. Germline CDR1 and CDR2: SQVTM and ANQGSEA. This CDR3 contains 19 residues. V lost 0 bases and J lost 5; bases outside the gene matches: 16. Written as DNA, the CDR3 is TGCAGCGTTGAAGATGTAGCGGGGGGTTTCACGACGAGTCACAATGAGCAGTTCTTC. Protein: CSVEDVAGGFTTSHNEQFF.

At least ten counts were recorded for this clonotype. This rearrangement joins TRBV20-1 to TRBJ1-2, with D possibly being TRBD1 (5 bases). CDR3 length: 13 amino acids. CDR1 is DFQATT, CDR2 SNEGSKA, per germline (reference sequence). CDR3 residues: CSLPTGPGYGYTF. The CDR3 nucleotides read TGCAGCCTCCCCACGGGGCCCGGCTATGGCTACACCTTC.

The chain couples TRBV12-3 or TRBV12-4 to TRBJ1-5, with D perhaps TRBD1 (6 bases). V was shortened by 3 bases and J by 6 bases, with 12 bases between the two germline ends. CDR3 length: 14 amino acids. The CDR3 DNA sequence: TGTGCCAGCAGTTTCACAGGGTGGGGTCAGCCCCAGCATTTT. Its translation: CASSFTGWGQPQHF.

V usage is TRBV4-2 and J usage is TRBJ1-1; 8 bases align to TRBD1. Trimming removed 3 bases from V and 6 bases from J; junction bases left unmatched: 6. The germline CDR1 and CDR2 sequences are LGHNA and YNFKEQ. This CDR3 contains 14 residues. The CDR3 loop is CASSHRQGSSEAFF. CDR3 coding DNA: TGTGCCAGCAGCCATAGACAGGGGAGCTCTGAAGCTTTCTTT.

The chain is built from TRBV5-1 and TRBJ2-1, with 12 positions matching TRBD2. The trim removed 4 bases at V and 7 bases at J, leaving 6 bases unmatched. This CDR3 spans 15 amino acids. Germline V gene data show CDR1 as SGHRS and CDR2 as YFSETQ. Here the CDR3 DNA reads TGCGCCAGCAGCCCCCTAGCGGGGGGGCCAAATGAGCAGTTCTTC. Translation: CASSPLAGGPNEQFF.

This clonotype is a singleton in its sample. The V gene is TRBV10-3, the J gene TRBJ2-5; 9 bases align to TRBD1. The CDR3 is made up of 16 amino acids. CDR1 is ENHRY, CDR2 SYGVKD, per germline. The ends lost 3 bases at V and 7 bases at J; junction bases unmatched: 12. DNA of the CDR3: TGTGCCATCAGTGATCCAGGACAGGGGCTGGTCGGGACCCAGTACTTC. Encoded protein: CAISDPGQGLVGTQYF.

This clonotype appeared many times. This chain links TRBV20-1 with TRBJ2-3; TRBD2 aligns across 8 bases. V shed 0 bases and J 6 bases; nucleotides not matched to a gene: 2. Germline V lookup: CDR1 DFQATT, CDR2 SNEGSKA (reference sequence). This CDR3 contains 13 residues. The CDR3 protein is CSAREPGGDTQYF. DNA for the CDR3: TGCAGTGCTAGAGAGCCGGGAGGGGATACGCAGTATTTT.

This clonotype was found a few times. The rearrangement uses TRBV29-1 and TRBJ2-3; 7 bases are a match to TRBD2. J was trimmed by 1 base and V by 3 bases; bases with no gene match: 1. Germline V gene lookup returns CDR1 SQVTM and CDR2 ANQGSEA. The CDR3 consists of 13 residues. The CDR3 loop is CSVDTSGTDTQYF. CDR3 DNA sequence: TGCAGCGTTGATACTAGCGGCACAGATACGCAGTATTTT.

This clonotype was counted at least ten times. The V call is TRBV20-1, the J call TRBJ1-1, with TRBD1 as a possible D gene (6 bases). The germline V gene has CDR1 DFQATT and CDR2 SNEGSKA (reference sequence). V was cut by 5 bases and J by 1 base, with 11 bases left in between. The CDR3 is 13 amino acids. The chain's CDR3 is CSARTGPNTEAFF. DNA for the CDR3: TGCAGTGCTCGAACAGGGCCGAACACTGAAGCTTTCTTT.

Within the sample, this clonotype is medium-sized. The chain is built from TRBV6-5 and TRBJ1-1; the D is unclear. The germline V gene encodes CDR1 MNHEY and CDR2 SVGAGI. The CDR3 sequence is 13 residues long. V dropped 4 bases and J dropped 6 bases, with 12 bases sitting between them. This CDR3 is CASSLREAAEAFF. CDR3 in DNA: TGTGCCAGCAGTTTACGGGAGGCGGCTGAAGCTTTCTTT.

The chain has TRBV7-2 and TRBJ2-5; D remains ambiguous. The CDR3 totals 14 residues. Trimming took off 2 bases at V and 1 base at J, with 8 bases between the two ends. CDR1 SGHTA and CDR2 FQGNSA come from the germline V gene. CDR3 DNA sequence: TGTGCCAGCAGCTTAACCGCAACCCAAGAGACCCAGTACTTC. Amino acid sequence: CASSLTATQETQYF.

This clonotype has more than one count but fewer than ten. The chain joins TRBV5-1 to TRBJ1-1; D is ambiguous. Trimming removed 0 bases from V and 0 bases from J, with 3 bases in between. Germline-derived CDR1 and CDR2 are SGHRS and YFSETQ. The CDR3 loop spans 13 amino acids. CDR3 in DNA: TGCGCCAGCAGCTTGGTTCTGAACACTGAAGCTTTCTTT. Residues: CASSLVLNTEAFF.

This clonotype was seen more than once but under ten times. This chain connects TRBV5-1 to TRBJ2-1; D is unresolved. Germline CDR1 reads SGHRS; CDR2 reads YFSETQ. Between the trimmed V and J ends, which lost 4 bases and 4 bases, there was a span of 9 bases. This CDR3 has 13 residues. For the CDR3, the DNA is TGCGCCAGCAGCCCACAGTATTACAATGAGCAGTTCTTC. This gives the protein CASSPQYYNEQFF.

This clonotype was counted between two and nine times. This chain links TRBV20-1 with TRBJ2-5, with D possibly matching TRBD2 (6 bases). V gave up 2 bases and J gave up 5 bases, with 15 bases separating them. The CDR3 runs to 14 residues. CDR1 DFQATT and CDR2 SNEGSKA come from the germline V gene (reference sequence). The CDR3 DNA reads as TGCAGTGCTAGATGGGGACCGGGGAGGGAGACCCAGTACTTC. It codes for CSARWGPGRETQYF.